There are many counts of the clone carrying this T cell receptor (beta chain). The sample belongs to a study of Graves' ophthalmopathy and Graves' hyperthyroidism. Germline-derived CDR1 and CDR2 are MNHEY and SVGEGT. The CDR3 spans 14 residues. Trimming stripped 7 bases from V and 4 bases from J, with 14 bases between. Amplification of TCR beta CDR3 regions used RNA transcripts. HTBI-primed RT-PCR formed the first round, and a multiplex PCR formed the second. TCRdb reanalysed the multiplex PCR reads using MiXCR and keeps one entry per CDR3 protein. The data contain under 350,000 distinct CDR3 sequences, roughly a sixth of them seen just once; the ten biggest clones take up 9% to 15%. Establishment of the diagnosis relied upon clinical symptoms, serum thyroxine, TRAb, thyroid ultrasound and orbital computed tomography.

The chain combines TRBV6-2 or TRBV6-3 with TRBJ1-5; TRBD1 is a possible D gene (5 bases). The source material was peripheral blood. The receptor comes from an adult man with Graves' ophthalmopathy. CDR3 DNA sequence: TGTGCCAGCACCGGGGCCCTCCGTAATCAGCCCCAGCATTTT. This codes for CASTGALRNQPQHF.